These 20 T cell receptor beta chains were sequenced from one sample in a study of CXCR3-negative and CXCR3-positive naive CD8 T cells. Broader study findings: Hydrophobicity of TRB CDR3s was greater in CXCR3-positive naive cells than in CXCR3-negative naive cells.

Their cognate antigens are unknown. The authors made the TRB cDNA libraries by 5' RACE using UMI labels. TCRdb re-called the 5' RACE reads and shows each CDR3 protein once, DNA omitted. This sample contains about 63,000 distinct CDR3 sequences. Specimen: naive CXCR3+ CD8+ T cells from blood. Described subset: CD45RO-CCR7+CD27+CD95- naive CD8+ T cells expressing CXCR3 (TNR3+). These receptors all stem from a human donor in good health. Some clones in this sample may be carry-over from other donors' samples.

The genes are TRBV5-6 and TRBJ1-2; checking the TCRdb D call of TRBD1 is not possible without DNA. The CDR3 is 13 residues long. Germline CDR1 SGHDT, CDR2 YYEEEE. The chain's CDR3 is CASKEGADYGYTF. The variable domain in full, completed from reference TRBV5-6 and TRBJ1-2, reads DAGVTQSPTHLIKTRGQQVTLRCSPKSGHDTVSWYQQALGQGPQFIFQYYEEEERQRGNFPDRFSGHQFPNYSSELNVNALLLGDSALYLCASKEGADYGYTFGSGTRLTVV.

The CDR3: CASSLFPGGGSYEQYF. The chain is built from TRBV7-8 and TRBJ2-7; TCRdb's D call of TRBD1 is untestable without DNA. Germline V lookup: CDR1 SGHVS, CDR2 FQNEAQ. This CDR3 region has 16 residues.

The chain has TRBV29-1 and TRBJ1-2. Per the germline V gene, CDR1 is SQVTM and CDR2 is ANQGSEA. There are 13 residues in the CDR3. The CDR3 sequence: CSVDAGFAYGYTF. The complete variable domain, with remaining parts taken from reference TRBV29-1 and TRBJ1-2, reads SAVISQKPSRDICQRGTSLTIQCQVDSQVTMMFWYRQQPGQSLTLIATANQGSEATYESGFVIDKFPISRPNLTFSTLTVSNMSPEDSSIYLCSVDAGFAYGYTFGSGTRLTVV.

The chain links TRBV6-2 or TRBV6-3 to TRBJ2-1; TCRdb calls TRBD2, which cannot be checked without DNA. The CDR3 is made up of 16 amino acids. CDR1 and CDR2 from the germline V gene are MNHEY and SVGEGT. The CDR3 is CASRTLTSGSYNEQFF.

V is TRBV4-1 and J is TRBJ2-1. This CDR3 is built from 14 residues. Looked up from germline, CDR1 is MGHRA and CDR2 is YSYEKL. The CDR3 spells CASSDGSSYNEQFF.

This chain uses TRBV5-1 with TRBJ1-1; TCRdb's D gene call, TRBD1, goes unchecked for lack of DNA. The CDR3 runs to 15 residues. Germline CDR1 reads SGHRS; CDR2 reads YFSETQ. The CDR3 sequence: CASSLAGAENTEAFF.

CDR3 amino acids: CSVEERTSGGAVTGELFF. V is TRBV29-1 and J is TRBJ2-2; there is no DNA to check the TCRdb D call of TRBD2. Per germline, CDR1 SQVTM and CDR2 ANQGSEA. CDR3 length equals 18 residues.

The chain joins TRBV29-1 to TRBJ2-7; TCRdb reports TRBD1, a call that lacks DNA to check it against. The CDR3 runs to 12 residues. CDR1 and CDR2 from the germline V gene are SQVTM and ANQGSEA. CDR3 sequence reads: CSVEWGAGEQYF.

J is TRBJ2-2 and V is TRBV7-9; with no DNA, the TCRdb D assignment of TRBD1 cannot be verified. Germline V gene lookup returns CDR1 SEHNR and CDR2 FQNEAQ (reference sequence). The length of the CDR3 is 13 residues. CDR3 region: CASSTGTAGELFF.

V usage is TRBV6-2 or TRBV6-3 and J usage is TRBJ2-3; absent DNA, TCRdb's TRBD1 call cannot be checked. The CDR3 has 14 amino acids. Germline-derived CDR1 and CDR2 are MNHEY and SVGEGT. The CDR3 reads CASTGGASTDTQYF.

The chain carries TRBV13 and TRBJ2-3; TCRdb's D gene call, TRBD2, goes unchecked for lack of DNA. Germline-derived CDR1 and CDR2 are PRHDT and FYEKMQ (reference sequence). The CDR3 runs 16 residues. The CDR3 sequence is CAGSPTRGLATDTQYF.

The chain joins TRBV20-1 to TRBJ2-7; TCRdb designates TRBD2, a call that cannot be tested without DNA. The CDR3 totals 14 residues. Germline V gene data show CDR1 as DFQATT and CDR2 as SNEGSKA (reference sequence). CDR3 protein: CSAKPWGDSDEQYF.

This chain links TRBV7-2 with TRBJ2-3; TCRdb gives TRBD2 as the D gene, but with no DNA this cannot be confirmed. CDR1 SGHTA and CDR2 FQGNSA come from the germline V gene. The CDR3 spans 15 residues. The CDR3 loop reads CASSLGLADTDTQYF.

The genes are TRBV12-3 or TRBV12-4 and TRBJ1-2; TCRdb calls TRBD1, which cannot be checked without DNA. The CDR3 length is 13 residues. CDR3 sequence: CASSPGTGYGYTF.

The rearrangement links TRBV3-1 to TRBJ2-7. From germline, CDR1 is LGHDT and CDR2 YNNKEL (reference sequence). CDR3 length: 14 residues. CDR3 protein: CASSLVGQLYEQYF.

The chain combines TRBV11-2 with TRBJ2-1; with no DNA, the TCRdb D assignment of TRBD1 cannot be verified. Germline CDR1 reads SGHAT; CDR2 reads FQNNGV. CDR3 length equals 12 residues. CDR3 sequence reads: CASTLGGSEQFF.

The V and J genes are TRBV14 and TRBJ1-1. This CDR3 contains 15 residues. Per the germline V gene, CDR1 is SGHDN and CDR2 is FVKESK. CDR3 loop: CASSYLETMNTEAFF.

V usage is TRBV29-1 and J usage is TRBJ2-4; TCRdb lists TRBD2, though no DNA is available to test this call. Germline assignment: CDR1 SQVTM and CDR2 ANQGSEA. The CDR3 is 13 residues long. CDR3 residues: CSSSGANGNIQYF.

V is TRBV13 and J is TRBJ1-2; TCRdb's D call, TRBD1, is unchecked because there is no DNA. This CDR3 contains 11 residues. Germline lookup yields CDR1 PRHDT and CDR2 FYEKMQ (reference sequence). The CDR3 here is CASSLTGGYTF. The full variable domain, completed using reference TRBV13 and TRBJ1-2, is AAGVIQSPRHLIKEKRETATLKCYPIPRHDTVYWYQQGPGQDPQFLISFYEKMQSDKGSIPDRFSAQQFSDYHSELNMSSLELGDSALYFCASSLTGGYTFGSGTRLTVV.

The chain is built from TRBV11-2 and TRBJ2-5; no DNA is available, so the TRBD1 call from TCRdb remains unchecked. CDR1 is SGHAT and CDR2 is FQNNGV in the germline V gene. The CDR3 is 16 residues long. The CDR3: CASSFDEGAVEETQYF.